This section outlines one TCR beta chain sequence together with its context. Its antigen remains unidentified. The CDR3 loop spans 17 amino acids. J gave up 2 bases and V 5 bases, and 12 bases lay outside the gene matches. CDR1 and CDR2 from the germline V gene are SNHLY and FYNNEI. The sample comes from a study of shared clonotypes between healthy human individuals. Several immunoSEQ 96-well plates shared each subset's DNA, each plate a replicate. Profiling relied on immunoSEQ multiplex PCR, and the TCRdb table lists in-frame clones only, not all of them. This sample has approximately 1.4 million clones, with nearly 99% found just once. A CD45RA+ naive subset and a CD45RA-negative memory subset were split from CD4+ cells. Overall study findings and caveats: Generation probabilities of non-shared clonotypes were lower (relative to those shared by all four donors).

The clonotype comes from a man aged 25 to 40 in good health. The chain joins TRBV2 to TRBJ2-3; TRBD1 aligns across 8 bases. Input material: naive CD4+ T cells sorted from blood. As to subset: CD45RA+ positively selected. CDR3 sequence: CASSPSDRGLYTDTQYF. CDR3 sequence (DNA): TGTGCCAGCAGTCCCAGCGACAGGGGTTTGTACACAGATACGCAGTATTTT.